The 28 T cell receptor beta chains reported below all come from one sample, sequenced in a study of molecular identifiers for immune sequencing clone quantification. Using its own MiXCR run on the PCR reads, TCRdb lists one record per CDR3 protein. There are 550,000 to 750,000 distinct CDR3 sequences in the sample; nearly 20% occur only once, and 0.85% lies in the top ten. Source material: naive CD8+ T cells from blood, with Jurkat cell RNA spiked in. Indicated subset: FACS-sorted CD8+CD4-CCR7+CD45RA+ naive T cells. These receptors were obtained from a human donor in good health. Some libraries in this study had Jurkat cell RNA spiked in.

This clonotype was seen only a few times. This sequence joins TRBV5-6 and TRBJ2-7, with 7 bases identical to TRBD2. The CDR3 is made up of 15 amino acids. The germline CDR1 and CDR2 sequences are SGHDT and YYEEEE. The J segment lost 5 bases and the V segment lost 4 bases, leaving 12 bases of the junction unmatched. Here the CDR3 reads CASSGGDGRFDEQYF. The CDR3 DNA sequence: TGTGCCAGCAGCGGGGGGGACGGGAGGTTCGACGAGCAGTACTTC.

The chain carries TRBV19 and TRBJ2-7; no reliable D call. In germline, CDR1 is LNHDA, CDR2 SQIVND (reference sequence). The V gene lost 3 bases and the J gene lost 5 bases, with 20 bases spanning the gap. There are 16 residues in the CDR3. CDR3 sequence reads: CASSITRHNTMNEQYF. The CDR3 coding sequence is TGTGCCAGTAGTATCACCCGGCACAACACTATGAACGAGCAGTACTTC. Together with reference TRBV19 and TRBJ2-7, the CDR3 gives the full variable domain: DGGITQSPKYLFRKEGQNVTLSCEQNLNHDAMYWYRQDPGQGLRLIYYSQIVNDFQKGDIAEGYSVSREKKESFPLTVTSAQKNPTAFYLCASSITRHNTMNEQYFGPGTRLTVT.

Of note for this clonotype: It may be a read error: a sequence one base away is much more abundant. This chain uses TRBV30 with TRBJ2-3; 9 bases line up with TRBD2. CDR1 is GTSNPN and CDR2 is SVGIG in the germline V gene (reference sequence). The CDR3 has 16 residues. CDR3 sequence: CAWTLLAGRFTDKQYF. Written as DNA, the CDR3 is TGTGCCTGGACCCTCCTAGCGGGGCGATTCACAGATAAGCAGTATTTT. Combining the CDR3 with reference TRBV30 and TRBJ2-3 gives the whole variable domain SQTIHQWPATLVQPVGSPLSLECTVEGTSNPNLYWYRQAAGRGLQLLFYSVGIGQISSEVPQNLSASRPQDRQFILSSKKLLLSDSGFYLCAWTLLAGRFTDKQYFGPGTRLTVL.

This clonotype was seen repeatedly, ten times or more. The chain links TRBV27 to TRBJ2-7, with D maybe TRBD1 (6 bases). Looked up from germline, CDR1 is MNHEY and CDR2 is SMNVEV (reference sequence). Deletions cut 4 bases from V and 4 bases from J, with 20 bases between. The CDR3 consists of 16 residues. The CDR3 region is CASSWARGHTPYEQYF. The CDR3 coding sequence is TGTGCCAGCAGTTGGGCCCGGGGACATACTCCATACGAGCAGTACTTC.

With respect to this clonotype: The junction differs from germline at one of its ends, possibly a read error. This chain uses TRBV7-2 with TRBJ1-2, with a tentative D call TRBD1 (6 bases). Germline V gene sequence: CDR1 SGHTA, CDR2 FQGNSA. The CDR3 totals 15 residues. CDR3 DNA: TGTGCCAGCAGCTTAGGGGACACCGCGGCCTATGGCCACACCTTC. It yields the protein CASSLGDTAAYGHTF.

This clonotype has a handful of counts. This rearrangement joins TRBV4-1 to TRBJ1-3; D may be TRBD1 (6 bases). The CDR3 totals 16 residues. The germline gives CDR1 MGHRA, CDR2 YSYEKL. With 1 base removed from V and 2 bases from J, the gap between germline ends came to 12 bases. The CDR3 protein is CASSQVAGATGNTIYF. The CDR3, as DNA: TGCGCCAGCAGCCAAGTGGCGGGGGCAACTGGAAACACCATATATTTT.

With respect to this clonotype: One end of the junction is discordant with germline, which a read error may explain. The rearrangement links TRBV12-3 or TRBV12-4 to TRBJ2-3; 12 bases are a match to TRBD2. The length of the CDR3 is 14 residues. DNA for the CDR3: TGTGCCAGCAGGTTAGGGACTAGCGGGGATACGCAGTATTTT. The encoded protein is CASRLGTSGDTQYF.

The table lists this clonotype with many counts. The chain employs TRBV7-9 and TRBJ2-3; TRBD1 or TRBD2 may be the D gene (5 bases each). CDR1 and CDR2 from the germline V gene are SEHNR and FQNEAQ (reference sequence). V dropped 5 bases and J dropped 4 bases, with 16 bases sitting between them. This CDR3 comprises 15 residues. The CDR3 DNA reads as TGTGCCAGCAGCCCGGGACCCCAGGGCGCAGATACGCAGTATTTT. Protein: CASSPGPQGADTQYF.

As DNA, the CDR3 is TGTGCCAGCAGTCTAAGGACTAGCGGGACAGATACGCAGTATTTT. Protein: CASSLRTSGTDTQYF. This chain connects TRBV6-5 to TRBJ2-3; TRBD2 matches 11 bases. The length of the CDR3 is 15 residues. CDR1 and CDR2 from the germline V gene are MNHEY and SVGAGI. Trimming took 5 bases from V and 3 from J; bases not matched to a gene: 4.

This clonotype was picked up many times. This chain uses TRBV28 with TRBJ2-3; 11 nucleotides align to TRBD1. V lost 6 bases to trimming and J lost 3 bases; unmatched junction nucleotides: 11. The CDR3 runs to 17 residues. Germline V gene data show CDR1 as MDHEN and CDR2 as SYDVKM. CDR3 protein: CASSYLTGQGETDTQYF. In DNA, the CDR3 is TGTGCCAGCAGCTACTTAACGGGACAGGGGGAAACAGATACGCAGTATTTT.

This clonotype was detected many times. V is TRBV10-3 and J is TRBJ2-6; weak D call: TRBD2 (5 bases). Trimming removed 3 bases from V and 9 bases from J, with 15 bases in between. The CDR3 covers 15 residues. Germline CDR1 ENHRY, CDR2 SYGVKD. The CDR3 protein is CAISEQRVTNNVLTF. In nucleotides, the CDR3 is TGTGCCATCAGTGAACAGAGGGTTACGAACAACGTCCTGACTTTC.

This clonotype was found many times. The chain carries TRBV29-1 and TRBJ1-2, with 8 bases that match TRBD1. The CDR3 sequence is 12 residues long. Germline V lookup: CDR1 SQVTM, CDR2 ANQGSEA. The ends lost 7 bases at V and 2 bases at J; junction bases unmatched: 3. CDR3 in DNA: TGCAGCGCGGGGACAGGCAACTATGGCTACACCTTC. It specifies CSAGTGNYGYTF.

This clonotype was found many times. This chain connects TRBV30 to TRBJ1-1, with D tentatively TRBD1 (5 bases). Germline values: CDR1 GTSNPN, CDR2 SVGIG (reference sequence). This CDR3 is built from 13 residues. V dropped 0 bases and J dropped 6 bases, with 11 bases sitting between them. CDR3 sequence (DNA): TGTGCCTGGAGTGTTGGGGCCGGCCCTGAAGCTTTCTTT. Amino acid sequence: CAWSVGAGPEAFF.

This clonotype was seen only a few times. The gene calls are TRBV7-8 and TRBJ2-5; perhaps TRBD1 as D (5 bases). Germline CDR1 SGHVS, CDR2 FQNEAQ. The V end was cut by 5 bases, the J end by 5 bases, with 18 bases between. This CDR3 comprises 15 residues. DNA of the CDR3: TGTGCCAGCAGCGGGCTGGGGCCGGTAGGGGAGACCCAGTACTTC. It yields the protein CASSGLGPVGETQYF.

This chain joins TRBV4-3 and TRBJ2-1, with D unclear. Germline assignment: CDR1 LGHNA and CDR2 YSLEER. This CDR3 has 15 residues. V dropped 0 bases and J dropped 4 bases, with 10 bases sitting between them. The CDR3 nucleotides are TGCGCCAGCAGCCAAGATCTCGGAGAGTACAATGAGCAGTTCTTC. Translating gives CASSQDLGEYNEQFF.

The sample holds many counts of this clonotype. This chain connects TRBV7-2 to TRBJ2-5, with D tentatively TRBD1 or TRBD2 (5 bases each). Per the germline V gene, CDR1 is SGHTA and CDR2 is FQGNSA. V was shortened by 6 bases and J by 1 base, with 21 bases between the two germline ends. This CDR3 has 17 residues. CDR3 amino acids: CASSYPALVGVQETQYF. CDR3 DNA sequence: TGTGCCAGCAGTTACCCCGCGTTGGTGGGGGTCCAAGAGACCCAGTACTTC.

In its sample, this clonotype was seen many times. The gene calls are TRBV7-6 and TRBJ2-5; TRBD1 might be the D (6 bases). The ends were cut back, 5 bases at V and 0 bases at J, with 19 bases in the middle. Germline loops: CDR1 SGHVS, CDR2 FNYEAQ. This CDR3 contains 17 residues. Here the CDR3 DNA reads TGTGCCAGCAGCCCCTCCCTTGGGCAGGGGAACCAAGAGACCCAGTACTTC. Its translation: CASSPSLGQGNQETQYF.

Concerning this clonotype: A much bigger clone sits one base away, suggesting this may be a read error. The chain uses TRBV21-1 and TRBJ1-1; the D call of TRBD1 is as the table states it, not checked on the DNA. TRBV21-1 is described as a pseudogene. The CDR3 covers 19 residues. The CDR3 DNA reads TGTGCCAGCGGCAGAGGACAGGGGGAAGACATACCCCGACTAGCTGAAGCTTTCTTT. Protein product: CASGRGQGEDIPRLAEAFF.

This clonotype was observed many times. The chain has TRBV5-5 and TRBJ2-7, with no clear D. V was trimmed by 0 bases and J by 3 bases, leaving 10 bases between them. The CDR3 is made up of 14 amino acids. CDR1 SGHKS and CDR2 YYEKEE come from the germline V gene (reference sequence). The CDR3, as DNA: TGTGCCAGCAGCTTGGACCGTATGAACTACGAGCAGTACTTC. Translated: CASSLDRMNYEQYF.

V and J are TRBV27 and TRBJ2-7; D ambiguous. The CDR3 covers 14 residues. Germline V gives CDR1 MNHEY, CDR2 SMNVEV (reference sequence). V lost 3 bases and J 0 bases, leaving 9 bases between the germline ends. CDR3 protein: CASSFQASSYEQYF. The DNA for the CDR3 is TGTGCCAGCAGTTTTCAGGCGAGCTCCTACGAGCAGTACTTC.

CDR3 bases: TGTGCCAGCAACCCAGGACTAGCGGGAAAGTACAATGAGCAGTTCTTC. Its translation: CASNPGLAGKYNEQFF. This rearrangement joins TRBV6-5 to TRBJ2-1, with TRBD2 identical over 12 bases. The CDR3 totals 16 residues. Trimming at V came to 7 bases and at J to 4 bases, leaving 8 bases not matched to a gene. The germline CDR1 and CDR2 sequences are MNHEY and SVGAGI.

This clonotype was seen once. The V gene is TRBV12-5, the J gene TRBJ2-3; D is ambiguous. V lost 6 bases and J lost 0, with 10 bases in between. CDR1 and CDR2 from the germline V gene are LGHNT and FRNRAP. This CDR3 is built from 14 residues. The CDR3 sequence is CASGKGSSTDTQYF. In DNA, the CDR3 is TGTGCTAGTGGGAAGGGCTCTAGCACAGATACGCAGTATTTT.

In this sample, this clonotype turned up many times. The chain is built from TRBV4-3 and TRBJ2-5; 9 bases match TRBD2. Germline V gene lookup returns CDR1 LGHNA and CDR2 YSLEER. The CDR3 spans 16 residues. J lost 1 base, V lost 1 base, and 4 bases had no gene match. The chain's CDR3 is CASSQGLAGPQETQYF. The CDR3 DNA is TGCGCCAGCAGCCAAGGGCTAGCGGGACCCCAAGAGACCCAGTACTTC.

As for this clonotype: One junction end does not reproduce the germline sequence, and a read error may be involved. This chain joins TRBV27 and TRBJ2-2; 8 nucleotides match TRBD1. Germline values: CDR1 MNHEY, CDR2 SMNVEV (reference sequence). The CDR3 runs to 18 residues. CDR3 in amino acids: CTSRTHSSGGMGTGELFF. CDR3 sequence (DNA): TGTACCAGCAGGACGCATTCTTCAGGGGGCATGGGCACCGGGGAGCTGTTTTTT.

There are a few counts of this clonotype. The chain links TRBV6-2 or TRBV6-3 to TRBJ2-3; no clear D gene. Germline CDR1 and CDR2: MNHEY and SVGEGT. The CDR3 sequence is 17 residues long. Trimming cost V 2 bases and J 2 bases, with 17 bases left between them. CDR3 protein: CASSYDAGTDHTDTQYF. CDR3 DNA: TGTGCCAGCAGTTACGACGCAGGAACAGACCACACAGATACGCAGTATTTT.

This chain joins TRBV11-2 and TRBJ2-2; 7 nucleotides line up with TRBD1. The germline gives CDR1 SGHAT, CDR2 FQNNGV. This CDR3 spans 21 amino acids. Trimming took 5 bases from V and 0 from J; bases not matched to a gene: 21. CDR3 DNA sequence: TGTGCCAGCAGCGTCCCGATGGAGACAGGGTCCGTTCCGACGAACACCGGGGAGCTGTTTTTT. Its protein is CASSVPMETGSVPTNTGELFF. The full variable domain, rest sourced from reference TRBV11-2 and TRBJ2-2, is EAGVAQSPRYKIIEKRQSVAFWCNPISGHATLYWYQQILGQGPKLLIQFQNNGVVDDSQLPKDRFSAERLKGVDSTLKIQPAKLEDSAVYLCASSVPMETGSVPTNTGELFFGEGSRLTVL.

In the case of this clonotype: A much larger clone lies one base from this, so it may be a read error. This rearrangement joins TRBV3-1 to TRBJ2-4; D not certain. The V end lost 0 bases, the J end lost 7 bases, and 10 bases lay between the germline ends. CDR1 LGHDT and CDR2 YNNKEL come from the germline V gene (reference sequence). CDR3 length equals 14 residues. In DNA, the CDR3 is TGTGCCAGCAGCCAAGATGTTTCGTGTAACATTCAGTACTTC. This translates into CASSQDVSCNIQYF.

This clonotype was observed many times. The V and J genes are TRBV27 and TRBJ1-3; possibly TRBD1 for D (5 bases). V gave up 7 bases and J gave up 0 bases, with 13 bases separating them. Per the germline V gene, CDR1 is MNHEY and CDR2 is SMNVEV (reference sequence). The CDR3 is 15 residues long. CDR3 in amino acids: CASTAQAYSGNTIYF. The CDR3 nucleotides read TGTGCCAGCACCGCACAGGCTTACTCTGGAAACACCATATATTTT.